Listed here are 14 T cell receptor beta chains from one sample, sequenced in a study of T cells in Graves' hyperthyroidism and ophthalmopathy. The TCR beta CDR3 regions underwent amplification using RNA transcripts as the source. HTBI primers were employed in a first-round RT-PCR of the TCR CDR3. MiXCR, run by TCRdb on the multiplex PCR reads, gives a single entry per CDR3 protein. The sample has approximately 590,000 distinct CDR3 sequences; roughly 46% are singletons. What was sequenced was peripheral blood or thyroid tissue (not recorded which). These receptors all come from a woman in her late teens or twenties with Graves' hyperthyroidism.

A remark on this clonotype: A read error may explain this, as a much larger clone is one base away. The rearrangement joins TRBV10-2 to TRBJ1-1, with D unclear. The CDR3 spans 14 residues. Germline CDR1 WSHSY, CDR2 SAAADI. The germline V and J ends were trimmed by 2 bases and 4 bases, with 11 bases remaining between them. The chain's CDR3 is CASSETTVSTEAFF. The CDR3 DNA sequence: TGCGCCAGCAGTGAGACCACAGTGAGCACTGAAGCTTTCTTT.

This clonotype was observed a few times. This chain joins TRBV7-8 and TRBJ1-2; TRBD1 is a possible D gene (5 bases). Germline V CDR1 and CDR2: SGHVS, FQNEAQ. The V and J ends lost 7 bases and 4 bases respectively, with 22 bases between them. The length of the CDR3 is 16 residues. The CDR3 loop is CASNLHRDSSPYGYTF. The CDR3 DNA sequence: TGTGCCAGCAACCTACACCGGGACTCTTCTCCCTATGGCTACACCTTC.

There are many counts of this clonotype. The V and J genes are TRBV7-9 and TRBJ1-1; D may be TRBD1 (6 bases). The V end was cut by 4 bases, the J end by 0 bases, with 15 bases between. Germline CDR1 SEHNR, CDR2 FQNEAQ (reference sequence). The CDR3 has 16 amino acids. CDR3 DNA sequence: TGTGCCAGCAGCTCGCTCCGGGGGGACATGAACACTGAAGCTTTCTTT. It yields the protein CASSSLRGDMNTEAFF.

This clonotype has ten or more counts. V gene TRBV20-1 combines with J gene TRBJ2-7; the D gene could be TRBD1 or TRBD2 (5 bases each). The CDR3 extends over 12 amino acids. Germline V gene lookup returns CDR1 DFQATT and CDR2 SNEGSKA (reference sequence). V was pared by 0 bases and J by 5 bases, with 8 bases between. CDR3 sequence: CSARERGDEQYF. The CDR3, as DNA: TGCAGTGCTAGAGAGCGAGGGGACGAGCAGTACTTC.

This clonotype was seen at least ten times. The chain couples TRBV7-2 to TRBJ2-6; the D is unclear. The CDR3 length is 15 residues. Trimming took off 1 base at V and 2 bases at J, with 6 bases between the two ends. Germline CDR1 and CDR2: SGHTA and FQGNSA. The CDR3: CASSLGHTGANVLTF. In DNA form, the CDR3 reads TGTGCCAGCAGCTTAGGCCATACTGGGGCCAACGTCCTGACTTTC.

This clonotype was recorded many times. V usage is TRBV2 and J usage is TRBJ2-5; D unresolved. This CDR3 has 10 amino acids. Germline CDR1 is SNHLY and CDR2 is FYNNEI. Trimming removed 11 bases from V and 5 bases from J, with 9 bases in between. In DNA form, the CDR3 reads TGTGCCTGCCGCCTGGAGACCCAGTACTTC. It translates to CACRLETQYF.

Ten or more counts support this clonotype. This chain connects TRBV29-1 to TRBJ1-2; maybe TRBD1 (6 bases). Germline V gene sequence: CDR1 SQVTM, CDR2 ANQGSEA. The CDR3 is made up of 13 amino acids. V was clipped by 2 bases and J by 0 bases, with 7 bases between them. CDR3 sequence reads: CSVERGTNYGYTF. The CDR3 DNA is TGCAGCGTTGAAAGGGGGACTAACTATGGCTACACCTTC.

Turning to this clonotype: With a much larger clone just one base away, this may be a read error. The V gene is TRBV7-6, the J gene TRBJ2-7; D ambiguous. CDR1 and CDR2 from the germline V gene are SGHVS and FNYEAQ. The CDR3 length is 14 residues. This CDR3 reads CASSMYGSRYEQNF. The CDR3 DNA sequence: TGTGCCAGCAGCATGTACGGGTCCCGGTACGAGCAGAACTTC.

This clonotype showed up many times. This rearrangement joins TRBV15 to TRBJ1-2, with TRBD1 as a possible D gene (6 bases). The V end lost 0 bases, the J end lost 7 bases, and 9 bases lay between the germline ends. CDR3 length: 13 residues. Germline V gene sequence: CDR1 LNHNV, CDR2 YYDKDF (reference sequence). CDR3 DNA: TGTGCCACCAGCAGAGATCGCAGGGGTGGCTACACCTTC. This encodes CATSRDRRGGYTF. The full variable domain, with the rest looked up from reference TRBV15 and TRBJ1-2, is DAMVIQNPRYQVTQFGKPVTLSCSQTLNHNVMYWYQQKSSQAPKLLFHYYDKDFNNEADTPDNFQSRRPNTSFCFLDIRSPGLGDTAMYLCATSRDRRGGYTFGSGTRLTVV.

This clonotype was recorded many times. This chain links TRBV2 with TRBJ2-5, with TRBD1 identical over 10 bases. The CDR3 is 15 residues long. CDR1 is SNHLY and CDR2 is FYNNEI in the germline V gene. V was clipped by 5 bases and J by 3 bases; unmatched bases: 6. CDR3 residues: CASSYPGQGKETQYF. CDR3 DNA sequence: TGTGCCAGCAGTTATCCGGGACAGGGGAAAGAGACCCAGTACTTC.

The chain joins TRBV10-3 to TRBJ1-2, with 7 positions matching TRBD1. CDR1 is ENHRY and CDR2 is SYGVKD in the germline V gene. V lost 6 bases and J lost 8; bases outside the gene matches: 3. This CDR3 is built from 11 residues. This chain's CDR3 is CAIRQGHGYTF. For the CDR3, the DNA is TGTGCCATCAGACAGGGGCACGGCTACACCTTC.

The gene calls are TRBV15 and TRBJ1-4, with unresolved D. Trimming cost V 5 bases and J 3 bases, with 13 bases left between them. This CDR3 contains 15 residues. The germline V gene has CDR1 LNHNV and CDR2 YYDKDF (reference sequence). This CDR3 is CATSAFGYANEKLFF. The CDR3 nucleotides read TGTGCCACCAGCGCCTTCGGGTACGCTAATGAAAAACTGTTTTTT.

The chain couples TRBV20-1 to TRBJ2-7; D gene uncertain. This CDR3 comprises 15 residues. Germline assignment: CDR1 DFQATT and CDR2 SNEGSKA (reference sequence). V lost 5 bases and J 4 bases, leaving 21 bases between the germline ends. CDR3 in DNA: TGCAGTGCTCGCCCCCCTCGGAAGGCCATGTACGAGCAGTACTTC. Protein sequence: CSARPPRKAMYEQYF.

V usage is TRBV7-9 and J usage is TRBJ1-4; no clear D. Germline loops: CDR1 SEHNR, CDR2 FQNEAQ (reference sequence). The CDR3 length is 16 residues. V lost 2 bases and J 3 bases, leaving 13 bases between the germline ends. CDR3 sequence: CASSLNRPGPNEKLFF. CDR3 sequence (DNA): TGTGCCAGCAGCTTAAATCGGCCCGGACCTAATGAAAAACTGTTTTTT.